This TCR beta chain came from a study of spatial heterogeneity in lung cancer. A single record per CDR3 protein comes from TCRdb applying MiXCR to the 5' RACE reads. This sample has about 44,000 distinct CDR3 sequences; approximately 15% occur once, and the top ten carry about 57%. Time point reported: sample taken at primary tumor resection. Samples were obtained from some 70 donors, all untreated early-stage non-small cell lung cancer patients. The CDR3 is made up of 15 amino acids. From germline, CDR1 is MNHNY and CDR2 SVGAGI (reference sequence). The V and J ends lost 8 bases and 0 bases respectively, with 14 bases between them. The table lists this clonotype with a few counts.

The source is a male donor with early-stage non-small cell lung cancer. The gene calls are TRBV6-6 and TRBJ2-1, with a weak D call TRBD1 (6 bases). The input for sequencing was PBMCs, taken at surgery. The CDR3 coding sequence is TGTGCCAGCTTACGTACAGGGACCTCCTACAATGAGCAGTTCTTC. Translated, it gives CASLRTGTSYNEQFF.